These T cell receptor beta chains were read from a single sample in a study of cytomegalovirus exposure and HLA in healthy donors. The method was immunoSEQ multiplex PCR; TCRdb's version includes in-frame clones alone and lacks a portion of them. Of about 150,000 clones listed, around 86% are singletons. Sequenced input: PBMCs. These receptors came from a woman between 50 and 59 years old in good health and CMV-seropositive. Each CDR3 is given with its conserved first and last residue. Each record gives: D gene, J gene, V gene, clone size, CDR3 protein, CDR3 DNA. A D gene is named only where the DNA matches it firmly. Clone size is given for some rows only: seen once, a few or many times, or a class if the clone is expanded.

D gene: .; J gene: TRBJ1-2; V gene: TRBV5-1; clone size: .; CDR3 protein: CASSLDPPQGYTF; CDR3 DNA: TGCGCCAGCAGCTTGGACCCCCCCCAGGGCTACACCTTC
D gene: .; J gene: TRBJ1-2; V gene: TRBV10-3; clone size: .; CDR3 protein: CAIKGIPLNYGYTF; CDR3 DNA: TGTGCCATCAAGGGGATCCCCCTTAACTATGGCTACACCTTC
D gene: TRBD1; J gene: TRBJ1-2; V gene: TRBV5-4; clone size: .; CDR3 protein: CASSLPGQVYGYTF; CDR3 DNA: TGTGCCAGCAGCTTACCGGGACAGGTCTATGGCTACACCTTC
D gene: .; J gene: TRBJ2-5; V gene: TRBV10-3; clone size: .; CDR3 protein: CASSDGGGARETQYF; CDR3 DNA: TGTGCCTCTTCCGACGGTGGGGGGGCTCGGGAGACCCAGTACTTC
D gene: TRBD2; J gene: TRBJ2-1; V gene: TRBV7-9; clone size: .; CDR3 protein: CSSSLADGGEMGQFF; CDR3 DNA: TGTTCCAGCAGCTTAGCGGACGGGGGGGAGATGGGGCAGTTCTTC
D gene: .; J gene: TRBJ2-3; V gene: TRBV18; clone size: .; CDR3 protein: CASSPGTASTDTQYF; CDR3 DNA: TGTGCCAGCTCACCAGGTACAGCTAGCACAGATACGCAGTATTTT
D gene: TRBD2; J gene: TRBJ2-1; V gene: TRBV7-9; clone size: .; CDR3 protein: CASSLVFVLAGAVEQFF; CDR3 DNA: TGTGCCAGCAGCTTAGTTTTTGTTCTAGCGGGAGCTGTTGAGCAGTTCTTC
D gene: .; J gene: TRBJ2-1; V gene: TRBV9; clone size: few; CDR3 protein: CASSVGGGAYYNEQFF; CDR3 DNA: TGTGCCAGCAGCGTAGGTGGCGGGGCCTACTACAATGAGCAGTTCTTC
D gene: .; J gene: TRBJ1-2; V gene: TRBV19; clone size: .; CDR3 protein: CASSMEVVRFGYTF; CDR3 DNA: TGTGCCAGTAGTATGGAGGTAGTAAGGTTTGGCTACACCTTC
D gene: .; J gene: TRBJ1-5; V gene: TRBV7-9; clone size: .; CDR3 protein: CASSLGGGQPQHF; CDR3 DNA: TGTGCCAGCAGCTTAGGGGGCGGTCAGCCCCAGCATTTT
D gene: .; J gene: TRBJ2-5; V gene: TRBV9; clone size: .; CDR3 protein: CASSVGGAETQYF; CDR3 DNA: TGTGCCAGCAGCGTAGGCGGTGCAGAGACCCAGTACTTC
D gene: .; J gene: TRBJ1-1; V gene: TRBV7-9; clone size: .; CDR3 protein: CASSPDRQWTEAFF; CDR3 DNA: TGTGCCAGCAGCCCGGACCGACAGTGGACTGAAGCTTTCTTT
D gene: .; J gene: TRBJ1-1; V gene: TRBV5-6; clone size: few; CDR3 protein: CASSLDVVPGGTEAFF; CDR3 DNA: TGTGCCAGCAGCTTGGACGTTGTTCCCGGCGGCACTGAAGCTTTCTTT
D gene: .; J gene: TRBJ1-2; V gene: TRBV7-2; clone size: .; CDR3 protein: CASSLREANYGYTF; CDR3 DNA: TGTGCCAGCAGCTTGAGAGAAGCTAACTATGGCTACACCTTC
D gene: .; J gene: TRBJ1-1; V gene: TRBV7-9; clone size: once; CDR3 protein: CASSPRMTGLATYEAFF; CDR3 DNA: TGTGCCAGCAGCCCCCGAATGACAGGCTTAGCCACCTACGAAGCTTTCTTT
D gene: TRBD1; J gene: TRBJ2-7; V gene: TRBV7-2; clone size: once; CDR3 protein: CASSSGQGTYEQYF; CDR3 DNA: TGTGCCAGCAGCTCCGGACAGGGGACCTACGAGCAGTACTTC
D gene: .; J gene: TRBJ2-4; V gene: TRBV7-9; clone size: .; CDR3 protein: CASSGEARTSIQYF; CDR3 DNA: TGTGCCAGCAGCGGAGAGGCTAGAACCTCCATTCAGTACTTC
D gene: .; J gene: TRBJ1-2; V gene: TRBV7-2; clone size: .; CDR3 protein: CASNLVGGVFTF; CDR3 DNA: TGTGCCAGCAACCTAGTGGGGGGAGTCTTCACCTTC
D gene: .; J gene: TRBJ2-7; V gene: TRBV5-1; clone size: .; CDR3 protein: CASSFATGDPNEQYF; CDR3 DNA: TGCGCCAGCAGCTTTGCCACGGGGGACCCGAACGAGCAGTACTTC
D gene: .; J gene: TRBJ2-5; V gene: TRBV2; clone size: few; CDR3 protein: CASRLAEPTYF; CDR3 DNA: TGTGCCAGCAGGTTAGCGGAACCCACGTACTTC
D gene: TRBD2; J gene: TRBJ2-7; V gene: TRBV5-1; clone size: .; CDR3 protein: CASSLDPEGGEAYEQYF; CDR3 DNA: TGCGCCAGCAGCTTGGACCCCGAGGGAGGGGAGGCCTACGAGCAGTACTTC
D gene: TRBD1; J gene: TRBJ1-6; V gene: TRBV11-2; clone size: .; CDR3 protein: CASSSGQGGSPLHF; CDR3 DNA: TGTGCCAGCAGCTCGGGACAGGGGGGATCACCCCTCCACTTT
D gene: .; J gene: TRBJ1-2; V gene: TRBV5-1; clone size: .; CDR3 protein: CASSLVGDGDYGYTF; CDR3 DNA: TGCGCCAGCAGCTTGGTCGGGGATGGTGACTATGGCTACACCTTC
D gene: .; J gene: TRBJ1-2; V gene: TRBV2; clone size: .; CDR3 protein: CASSNQGTDGYTF; CDR3 DNA: TGTGCCAGCAGCAATCAGGGGACCGATGGCTACACCTTC
D gene: .; J gene: TRBJ2-2; V gene: TRBV7-8; clone size: .; CDR3 protein: CASNPWAVGGELFF; CDR3 DNA: TGTGCCAGCAACCCCTGGGCCGTCGGCGGGGAGCTGTTTTTT
D gene: TRBD1; J gene: TRBJ1-2; V gene: TRBV5-8; clone size: .; CDR3 protein: CASSRQGRPNYGYTF; CDR3 DNA: TGTGCCAGCAGCCGACAGGGAAGGCCTAACTATGGCTACACCTTC
D gene: .; J gene: TRBJ2-2; V gene: TRBV6-5; clone size: .; CDR3 protein: CASSYSETENTGELFF; CDR3 DNA: TGTGCCAGCAGTTATTCCGAGACAGAGAACACCGGGGAGCTGTTTTTT
D gene: TRBD2; J gene: TRBJ2-3; V gene: TRBV7-2; clone size: .; CDR3 protein: CASSRGGAYGTDTQYF; CDR3 DNA: TGTGCCAGCAGCCGCGGGGGGGCCTATGGCACAGATACGCAGTATTTT
D gene: .; J gene: TRBJ1-5; V gene: TRBV29-1; clone size: few; CDR3 protein: CSVVDGQNQPQHF; CDR3 DNA: TGCAGCGTGGTGGACGGACAGAATCAGCCCCAGCATTTT
D gene: .; J gene: TRBJ2-3; V gene: TRBV28; clone size: .; CDR3 protein: CASSLSWTVDTQYF; CDR3 DNA: TGTGCCAGCAGTTTAAGCTGGACTGTTGATACGCAGTATTTT
D gene: TRBD2; J gene: TRBJ2-3; V gene: TRBV11-2; clone size: .; CDR3 protein: CASSFRASGGRPTADTQYF; CDR3 DNA: TGTGCCAGCAGCTTTCGGGCTAGCGGGGGCCGCCCAACGGCAGATACGCAGTATTTT
D gene: .; J gene: TRBJ1-1; V gene: TRBV9; clone size: .; CDR3 protein: CASSVGGENTEAFF; CDR3 DNA: TGTGCCAGCAGCGTAGGTGGAGAGAACACTGAAGCTTTCTTT
D gene: TRBD1; J gene: TRBJ1-1; V gene: TRBV29-1; clone size: .; CDR3 protein: CSVDKWTGNTEAFF; CDR3 DNA: TGCAGCGTTGATAAATGGACAGGGAACACTGAAGCTTTCTTT
D gene: TRBD1; J gene: TRBJ1-3; V gene: TRBV7-2; clone size: .; CDR3 protein: CASSFAHRGVSGNTIYF; CDR3 DNA: TGTGCCAGCAGCTTCGCCCACAGGGGGGTGTCTGGAAACACCATATATTTT
D gene: .; J gene: TRBJ2-7; V gene: TRBV7-8; clone size: few; CDR3 protein: CASKQRQAYEQYF; CDR3 DNA: TGTGCCAGCAAGCAAAGACAGGCCTACGAGCAGTACTTC
D gene: .; J gene: TRBJ2-5; V gene: TRBV7-9; clone size: .; CDR3 protein: CASSLVRETQYF; CDR3 DNA: TGTGCCAGCAGCTTGGTGAGAGAGACCCAGTACTTC
D gene: .; J gene: TRBJ1-2; V gene: TRBV19; clone size: once; CDR3 protein: CASSIGPGDIYGYTF; CDR3 DNA: TGTGCCAGTAGTATAGGCCCAGGGGATATCTATGGCTACACCTTC
D gene: .; J gene: TRBJ1-2; V gene: TRBV6-1; clone size: .; CDR3 protein: CASSDQGQGENYGYTF; CDR3 DNA: TGTGCCAGCAGTGACCAGGGGCAGGGAGAAAACTATGGCTACACCTTC
D gene: .; J gene: TRBJ2-7; V gene: TRBV5-1; clone size: .; CDR3 protein: CASSLYDKEATSSYEQYF; CDR3 DNA: TGCGCCAGCAGCTTATACGACAAGGAGGCAACTAGCTCCTACGAGCAGTACTTC
D gene: .; J gene: TRBJ2-7; V gene: TRBV7-9; clone size: few; CDR3 protein: CSSSPKGGYEQYF; CDR3 DNA: TGTTCCAGCAGCCCTAAGGGGGGGTACGAGCAGTACTTC
D gene: TRBD1; J gene: TRBJ1-2; V gene: TRBV6-5; clone size: few; CDR3 protein: CASSYTTDRGEYGYTF; CDR3 DNA: TGTGCCAGCAGTTATACCACCGACAGGGGCGAATATGGCTACACCTTC
D gene: .; J gene: TRBJ2-2; V gene: TRBV7-3; clone size: .; CDR3 protein: CASSQDSGNTGELFF; CDR3 DNA: TGTGCCAGCAGCCAGGACAGCGGGAACACCGGGGAGCTGTTTTTT
D gene: .; J gene: TRBJ2-2; V gene: TRBV9; clone size: .; CDR3 protein: CASSVEVGGTTGELFF; CDR3 DNA: TGTGCCAGCAGCGTAGAGGTTGGCGGGACCACCGGGGAGCTGTTTTTT
D gene: TRBD1; J gene: TRBJ2-1; V gene: TRBV5-8; clone size: .; CDR3 protein: CASSSYRGRKVNEQFF; CDR3 DNA: TGTGCCAGCAGCTCGTACAGGGGGCGCAAAGTCAATGAGCAGTTCTTC
D gene: .; J gene: TRBJ1-5; V gene: TRBV7-9; clone size: .; CDR3 protein: CASSFYRQNNQPQHF; CDR3 DNA: TGTGCCAGCAGCTTTTACCGACAGAACAATCAGCCCCAGCATTTT
D gene: .; J gene: TRBJ2-2; V gene: TRBV20-1; clone size: .; CDR3 protein: CSARGSGELFF; CDR3 DNA: TGCAGTGCTAGGGGGAGTGGGGAGCTGTTTTTT
D gene: TRBD1; J gene: TRBJ2-5; V gene: TRBV5-1; clone size: .; CDR3 protein: CASSPRTGTGGETQYF; CDR3 DNA: TGCGCCAGCAGCCCTCGCACCGGGACAGGGGGAGAGACCCAGTACTTC
D gene: .; J gene: TRBJ2-1; V gene: TRBV7-3; clone size: once; CDR3 protein: CASSLGTYNEQFF; CDR3 DNA: TGTGCCAGCAGCCTCGGGACTTACAATGAGCAGTTCTTC